Listed here is a single TCR beta chain. Preparation of the TCRbeta library used unique molecular identifiers. TCRdb re-analysed the PCR reads in MiXCR, keeping a single row per CDR3 protein. The repertoire holds 450,000 to 600,000 distinct CDR3 sequences, around a third seen once, with 2.4% in the top ten. These data are taken from a study of T-cell reconstitution after alpha-beta-depleted transplantation in children. Germline V gene sequence: CDR1 SGHRS, CDR2 YFSETQ. The CDR3 is 13 residues long. V gave up 1 base and J gave up 5 bases, with 10 bases separating them. This TCR came from a human donor who donated a stem cell graft to a child with aplastic anemia. The sample consisted of PBMCs from the stem cell graft donor, taken from the stem cell graft. The chain recombines TRBV5-1 with TRBJ2-7, with a possible D match to TRBD1 (5 bases). The CDR3 region is CASSLNWGDEQYV. CDR3 bases: TGCGCCAGCAGCTTGAACTGGGGCGACGAGCAGTACGTC.